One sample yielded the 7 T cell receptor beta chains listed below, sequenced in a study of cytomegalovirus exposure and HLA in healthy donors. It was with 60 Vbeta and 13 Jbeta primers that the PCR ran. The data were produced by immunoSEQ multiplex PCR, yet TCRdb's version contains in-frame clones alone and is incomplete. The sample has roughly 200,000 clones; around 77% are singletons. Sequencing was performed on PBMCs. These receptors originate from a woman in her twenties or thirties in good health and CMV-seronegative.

CDR3 DNA: TGTGCCAGCAGTGCTAGCGGGGGGGCCACAGATACGCAGTATTTT. Its protein product is CASSASGGATDTQYF. J is TRBJ2-3 and V is TRBV6-4; 12 nucleotides line up with TRBD2. Germline assignment: CDR1 MRHNA and CDR2 SNTAGT. Trimming took 4 bases from V and 2 from J; bases not matched to a gene: 1. The CDR3 totals 15 residues.

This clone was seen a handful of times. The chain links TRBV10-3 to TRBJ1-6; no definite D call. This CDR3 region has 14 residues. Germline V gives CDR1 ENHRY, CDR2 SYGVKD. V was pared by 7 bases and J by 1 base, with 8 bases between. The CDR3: CAINEGSYNSPLHF. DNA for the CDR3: TGTGCCATCAACGAGGGTTCCTATAATTCACCCCTCCACTTT.

CDR3 in amino acids: CASSPVHTELQETQYF. The CDR3 region has the DNA TGTGCCAGCTCACCAGTGCACACAGAATTACAAGAGACCCAGTACTTC. The chain combines TRBV18 with TRBJ2-5, with D hard to call. This CDR3 comprises 16 residues. V gave up 2 bases and J gave up 2 bases, with 15 bases separating them. Germline lookup yields CDR1 KGHSH and CDR2 LQKENI.

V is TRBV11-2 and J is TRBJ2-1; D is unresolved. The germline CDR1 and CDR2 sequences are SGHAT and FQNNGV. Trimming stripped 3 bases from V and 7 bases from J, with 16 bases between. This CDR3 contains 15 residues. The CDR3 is CASSFRLALTNEQFF. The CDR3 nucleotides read TGTGCCAGCAGCTTCCGTCTTGCCCTTACAAATGAGCAGTTCTTC.

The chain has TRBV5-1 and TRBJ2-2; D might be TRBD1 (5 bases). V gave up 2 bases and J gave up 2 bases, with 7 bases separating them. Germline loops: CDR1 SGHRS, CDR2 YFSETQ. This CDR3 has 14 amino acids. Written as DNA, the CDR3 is TGCGCCAGCAGCTTCGACAGCAACACCGGGGAGCTGTTTTTT. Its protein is CASSFDSNTGELFF.

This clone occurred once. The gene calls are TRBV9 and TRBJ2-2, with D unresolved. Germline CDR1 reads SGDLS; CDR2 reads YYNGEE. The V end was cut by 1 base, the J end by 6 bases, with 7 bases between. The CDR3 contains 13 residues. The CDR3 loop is CASSVSLAGELFF. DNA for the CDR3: TGTGCCAGCAGCGTATCCCTAGCCGGGGAGCTGTTTTTT.

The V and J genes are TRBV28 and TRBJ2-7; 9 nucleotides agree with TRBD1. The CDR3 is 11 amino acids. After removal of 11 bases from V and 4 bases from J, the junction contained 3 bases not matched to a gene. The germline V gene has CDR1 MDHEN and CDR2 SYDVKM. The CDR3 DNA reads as TGTGCCGGCGGACAGGGGTACGAGCAGTACTTC. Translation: CAGGQGYEQYF.